This T cell receptor beta chain was identified during a study of Graves' ophthalmopathy and Graves' hyperthyroidism. The study, taken as a whole, reports: Most thyroid clonotypes with frequency above 0.001 were detected in blood too.

Germline V lookup: CDR1 SQVTM, CDR2 ANQGSEA. The CDR3 runs to 12 residues. Deletions cut 1 base from V and 4 bases from J, with 7 bases between. Comments on this clonotype: Its antigen remains unknown. It may be a read error: a sequence one base away is much more abundant.

RNA served as the template for amplifying TCR beta CDR3 regions. The first round was an RT-PCR with HTBI primers, and the second round was a multiplex PCR. TCRdb re-called the multiplex PCR reads through MiXCR, storing one row per CDR3 protein. The top ten clones hold around half of a sample with 260,000 or so distinct CDR3 sequences, around 42% of them seen once. The sample comprised peripheral blood. V gene TRBV29-1 combines with J gene TRBJ2-5; TRBD2 might be the D (6 bases). The receptor was derived from an adult man with Graves' ophthalmopathy. CDR3 amino acids: CSVEGGGETQYF. The DNA for the CDR3 is TGCAGCGTTGAAGGGGGAGGAGAGACCCAGTACTTC.